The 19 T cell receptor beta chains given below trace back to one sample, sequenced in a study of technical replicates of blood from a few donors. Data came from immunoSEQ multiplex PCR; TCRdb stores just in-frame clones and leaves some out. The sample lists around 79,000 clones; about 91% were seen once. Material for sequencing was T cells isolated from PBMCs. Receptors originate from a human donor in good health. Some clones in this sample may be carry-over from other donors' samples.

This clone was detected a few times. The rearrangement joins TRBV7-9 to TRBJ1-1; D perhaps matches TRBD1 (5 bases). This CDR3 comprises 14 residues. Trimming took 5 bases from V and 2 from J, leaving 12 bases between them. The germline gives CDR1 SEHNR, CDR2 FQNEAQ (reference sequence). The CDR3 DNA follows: TGTGCCAGCAGCGAAGCCACAGGTAACACTGAAGCTTTCTTT. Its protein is CASSEATGNTEAFF.

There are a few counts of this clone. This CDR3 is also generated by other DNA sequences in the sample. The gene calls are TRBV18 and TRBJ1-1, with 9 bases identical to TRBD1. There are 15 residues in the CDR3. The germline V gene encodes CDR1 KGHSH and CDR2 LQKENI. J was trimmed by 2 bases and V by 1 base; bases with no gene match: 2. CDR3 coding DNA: TGTGCCAGCTCACCACAGGGACAGGGAAACACTGAAGCTTTCTTT. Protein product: CASSPQGQGNTEAFF.

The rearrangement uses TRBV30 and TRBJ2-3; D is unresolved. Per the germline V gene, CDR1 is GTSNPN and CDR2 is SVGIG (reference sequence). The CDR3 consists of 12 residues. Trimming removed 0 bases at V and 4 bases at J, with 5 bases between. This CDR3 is CAWSVSADTQYF. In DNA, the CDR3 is TGTGCCTGGAGTGTTTCCGCAGATACGCAGTATTTT.

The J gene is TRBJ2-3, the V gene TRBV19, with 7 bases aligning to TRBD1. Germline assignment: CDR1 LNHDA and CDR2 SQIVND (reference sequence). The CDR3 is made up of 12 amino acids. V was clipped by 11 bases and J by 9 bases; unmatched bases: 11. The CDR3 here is CAGDSRAGTQYF. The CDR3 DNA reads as TGTGCCGGGGACAGTAGGGCAGGGACGCAGTATTTT.

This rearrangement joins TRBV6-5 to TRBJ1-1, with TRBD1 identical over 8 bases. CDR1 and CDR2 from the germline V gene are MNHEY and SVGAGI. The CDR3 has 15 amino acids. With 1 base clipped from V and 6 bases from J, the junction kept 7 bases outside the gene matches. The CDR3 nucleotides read TGTGCCAGCAGTTACTTCGGGACAGGAAGATCTGAAGCTTTCTTT. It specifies CASSYFGTGRSEAFF.

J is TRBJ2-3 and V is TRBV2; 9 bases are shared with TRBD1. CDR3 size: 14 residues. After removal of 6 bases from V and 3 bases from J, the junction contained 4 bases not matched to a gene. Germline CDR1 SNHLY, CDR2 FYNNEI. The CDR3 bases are TGTGCCAGCAGGACCGGGACAGGGACAGATACGCAGTATTTT. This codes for CASRTGTGTDTQYF.

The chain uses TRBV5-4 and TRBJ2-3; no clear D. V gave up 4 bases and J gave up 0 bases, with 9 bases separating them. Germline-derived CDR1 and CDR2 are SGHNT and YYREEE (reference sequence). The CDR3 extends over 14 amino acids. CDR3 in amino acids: CASSVDRSTDTQYF. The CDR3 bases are TGTGCCAGCAGCGTGGACCGGAGCACAGATACGCAGTATTTT.

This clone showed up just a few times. The CDR3 sequence is CSATGGSYNEQFF. The CDR3 DNA reads as TGCAGCGCCACAGGGGGCTCCTACAATGAGCAGTTCTTC. The gene calls are TRBV29-1 and TRBJ2-1, with TRBD1 matching over 8 bases. In germline, CDR1 is SQVTM, CDR2 ANQGSEA. With V trimmed by 7 bases and J by 0 bases, 2 bases remained unmatched. The CDR3 totals 13 residues.

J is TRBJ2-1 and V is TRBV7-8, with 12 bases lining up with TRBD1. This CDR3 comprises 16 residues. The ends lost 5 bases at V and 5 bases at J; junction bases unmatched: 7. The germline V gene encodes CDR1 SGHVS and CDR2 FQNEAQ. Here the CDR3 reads CASSGGTGGKDNEQFF. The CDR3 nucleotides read TGTGCCAGCAGCGGGGGGACAGGGGGCAAAGACAATGAGCAGTTCTTC. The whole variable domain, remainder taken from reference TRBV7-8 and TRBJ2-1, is GAGVSQSPRYKVAKRGQDVALRCDPISGHVSLFWYQQALGQGPEFLTYFQNEAQLDKSGLPSDRFFAERPEGSVSTLKIQRTQQEDSAVYLCASSGGTGGKDNEQFFGPGTRLTVL.

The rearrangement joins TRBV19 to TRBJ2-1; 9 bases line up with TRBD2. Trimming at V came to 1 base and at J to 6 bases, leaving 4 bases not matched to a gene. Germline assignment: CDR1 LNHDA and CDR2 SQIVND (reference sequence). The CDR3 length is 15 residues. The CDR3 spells CASSIVAAGGNEQFF. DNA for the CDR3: TGTGCCAGTAGTATAGTGGCAGCGGGAGGCAATGAGCAGTTCTTC.

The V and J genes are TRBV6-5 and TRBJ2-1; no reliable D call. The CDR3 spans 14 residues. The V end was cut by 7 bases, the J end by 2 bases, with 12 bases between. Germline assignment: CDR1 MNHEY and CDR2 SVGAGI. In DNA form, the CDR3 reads TGTGCCAGCATATCTAGTAACCCCTACAATGAGCAGTTCTTC. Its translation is CASISSNPYNEQFF.

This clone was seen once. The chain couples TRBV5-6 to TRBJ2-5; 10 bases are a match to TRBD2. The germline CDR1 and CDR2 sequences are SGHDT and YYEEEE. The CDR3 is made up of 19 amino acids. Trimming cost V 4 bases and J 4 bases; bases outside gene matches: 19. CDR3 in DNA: TGTGCCAGCAGCCCCGGACTAGCGGTTCCCCCCCCTAAACGAGAGACCCAGTACTTC. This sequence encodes CASSPGLAVPPPKRETQYF.

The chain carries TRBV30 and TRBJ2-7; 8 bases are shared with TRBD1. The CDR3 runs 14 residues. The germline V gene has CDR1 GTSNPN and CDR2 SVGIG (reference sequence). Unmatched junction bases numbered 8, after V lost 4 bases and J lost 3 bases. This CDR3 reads CAWTEDRVSYEQYF. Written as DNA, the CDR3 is TGTGCCTGGACTGAGGACAGGGTTAGCTACGAGCAGTACTTC.

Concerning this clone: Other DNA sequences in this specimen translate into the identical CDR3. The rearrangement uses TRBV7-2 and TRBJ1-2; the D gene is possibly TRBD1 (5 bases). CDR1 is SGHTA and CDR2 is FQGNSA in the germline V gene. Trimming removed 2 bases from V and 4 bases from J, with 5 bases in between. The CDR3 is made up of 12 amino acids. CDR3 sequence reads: CASSLTGYGYTF. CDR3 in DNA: TGTGCCAGCAGCTTAACAGGCTATGGCTACACCTTC.

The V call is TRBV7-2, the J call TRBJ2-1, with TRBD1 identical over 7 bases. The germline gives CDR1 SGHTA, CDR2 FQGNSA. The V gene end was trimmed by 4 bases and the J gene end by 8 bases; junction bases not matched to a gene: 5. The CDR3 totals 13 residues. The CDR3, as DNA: TGTGCCAGCAGCTCCCAGGGGGTGTATGAGCAGTTCTTC. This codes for CASSSQGVYEQFF.

The CDR3 reads CSVTGSSSYEQYF. DNA for the CDR3: TGCAGCGTCACAGGGTCTAGCTCCTACGAGCAGTACTTC. The rearrangement links TRBV29-1 to TRBJ2-7, with a tentative D call TRBD1 (6 bases). CDR3 length equals 13 residues. Per the germline V gene, CDR1 is SQVTM and CDR2 is ANQGSEA. V lost 6 bases and J lost 0, with 12 bases in between.

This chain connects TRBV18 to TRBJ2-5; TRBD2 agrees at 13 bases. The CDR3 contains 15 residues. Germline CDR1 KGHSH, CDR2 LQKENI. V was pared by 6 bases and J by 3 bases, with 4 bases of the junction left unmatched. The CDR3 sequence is CASSPGTSGKETQYF. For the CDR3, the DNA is TGTGCCAGCTCCCCAGGGACTAGCGGGAAAGAGACCCAGTACTTC.

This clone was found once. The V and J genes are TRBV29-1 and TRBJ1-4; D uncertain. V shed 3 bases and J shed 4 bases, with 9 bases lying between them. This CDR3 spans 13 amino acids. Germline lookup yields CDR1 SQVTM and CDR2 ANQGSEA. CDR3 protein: CSVDGGINEKLFF. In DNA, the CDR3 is TGCAGCGTTGATGGCGGGATTAATGAAAAACTGTTTTTT.

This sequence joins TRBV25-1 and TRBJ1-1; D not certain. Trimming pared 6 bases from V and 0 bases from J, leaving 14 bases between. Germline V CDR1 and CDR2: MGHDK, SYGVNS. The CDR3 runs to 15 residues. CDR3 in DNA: TGTGCCAGCAGAAGCCGGGATTTTATGAACACTGAAGCTTTCTTT. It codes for CASRSRDFMNTEAFF.